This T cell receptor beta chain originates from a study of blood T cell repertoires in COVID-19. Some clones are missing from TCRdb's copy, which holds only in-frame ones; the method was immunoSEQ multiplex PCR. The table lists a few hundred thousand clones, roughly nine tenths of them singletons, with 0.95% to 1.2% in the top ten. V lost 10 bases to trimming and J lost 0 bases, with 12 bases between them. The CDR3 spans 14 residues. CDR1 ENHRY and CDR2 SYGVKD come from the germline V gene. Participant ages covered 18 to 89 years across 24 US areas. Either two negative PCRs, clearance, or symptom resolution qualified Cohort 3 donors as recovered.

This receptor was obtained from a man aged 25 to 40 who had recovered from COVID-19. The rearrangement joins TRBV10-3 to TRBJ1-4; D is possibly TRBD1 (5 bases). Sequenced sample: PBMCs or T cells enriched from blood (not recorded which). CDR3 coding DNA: TGTGCCACAAGACAGCCTGCAACTAATGAAAAACTGTTTTTT. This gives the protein CATRQPATNEKLFF.